This T cell receptor beta chain came from a study of blood T cells in healthy people across ages. The CDR3 sequence is 14 residues long. As regards this clonotype: The junction and the germline gene differ at one end; a read error may be behind it.

For the second PCR, which ran for about 7 to 12 cycles, a sample-barcoded 5' primer and a J-beta primer mix were used. The study obtained at least 2.5 million CDR3-containing paired-end reads from every sample. MiXCR, applied by TCRdb to the 5' RACE reads, yields one record per CDR3 protein. The sample lists about 700,000 distinct CDR3 sequences; approximately 29% were seen once. The chain employs TRBV12-3 or TRBV12-4 and TRBJ2-3; no definite D call. This TCR was sampled from a woman aged 80 or over in good health. Specimen: blood. The CDR3 bases are TGTGCCAGCAGTTTAGGTGGGCCCGCAGATGCGCAGTATTTT. Encoded protein: CASSLGGPADAQYF.